These T cell receptor beta chains were read from a single sample in a study of shared clonotypes between healthy human individuals. Profiled with immunoSEQ multiplex PCR; TCRdb holds only in-frame clones, not every one. The sample shows 300,000 to 400,000 clones, around 67% of them seen only once. The specimen was memory CD4+ T cells sorted from blood. These TCRs come from a young man in good health. Both conserved end residues are part of each CDR3. A D gene is named only where the DNA matches it firmly. Some rows mark clone size as missing; the rest say once, few, many or name a class of expanded clone.

J | V | D | size | CDR3 | DNA
TRBJ2-1 | TRBV28 | TRBD2 | NA | CASSTLGRDYYNEQFF | TGTGCCAGCAGTACCCTGGGACGGGACTACTACAATGAGCAGTTCTTC
TRBJ1-2 | TRBV29-1 | NA | once | CSVEDDYGYTF | TGCAGCGTTGAAGATGACTATGGCTACACCTTC
TRBJ2-1 | TRBV12-5 | NA | once | CASGLVPSMNYNEQFF | TGTGCTAGTGGTTTGGTACCCAGTATGAACTACAATGAGCAGTTCTTC
TRBJ1-5 | TRBV5-1 | TRBD1 | NA | CASSSQDRSNQPQHF | TGCGCCAGCAGCTCTCAGGACAGGAGCAATCAGCCCCAGCATTTT
TRBJ2-5 | TRBV5-8 | TRBD2 | NA | CASRRGTSPGDRQETQYF | TGTGCCAGCAGACGGGGGACTAGCCCAGGGGATCGACAAGAGACCCAGTACTTC
TRBJ1-3 | TRBV18 | TRBD1 | NA | CASSPYGTGLSGNTIYF | TGTGCCAGCTCACCATACGGGACAGGGCTCTCTGGAAACACCATATATTTT
TRBJ2-5 | TRBV5-1 | NA | few | CASSLAGQWGRETQYF | TGCGCCAGCAGCTTGGCCGGCCAGTGGGGAAGAGAGACCCAGTACTTC
TRBJ2-2 | TRBV6-5 | NA | once | CASSPGSTNTGELFF | TGTGCCAGCAGTCCCGGGAGTACGAACACCGGGGAGCTGTTTTTT
TRBJ2-1 | TRBV14 | NA | NA | CASSQDSLGGGQFF | TGTGCCAGCAGCCAAGACTCCTTAGGGGGGGGGCAGTTCTTC
TRBJ1-5 | TRBV29-1 | NA | NA | CSIGGVNQPQHF | TGCAGCATCGGGGGAGTCAATCAGCCCCAGCATTTT
TRBJ2-3 | TRBV25-1 | TRBD2 | NA | CASSGLADHTDTQYF | TGTGCCAGCAGTGGACTAGCAGATCACACAGATACGCAGTATTTT
TRBJ1-5 | TRBV5-5 | NA | NA | CASSFFWGDQPQHF | TGTGCCAGCAGCTTCTTTTGGGGGGATCAGCCCCAGCATTTT
TRBJ2-3 | TRBV7-9 | TRBD2 | NA | CASSLTSGRTDTQYF | TGTGCCAGCAGCTTGACTAGCGGACGCACAGATACGCAGTATTTT
TRBJ2-7 | TRBV28 | NA | NA | CASSSNTGEYF | TGTGCCAGCAGCTCAAACACCGGGGAGTACTTC
TRBJ2-7 | TRBV5-1 | NA | NA | CASSLILGGTPYEQYF | TGCGCCAGCAGCTTGATCCTCGGCGGGACCCCTTACGAGCAGTACTTC
TRBJ2-1 | TRBV5-1 | TRBD2 | few | CASSLELAGGNEQFF | TGCGCCAGCAGCTTGGAACTAGCGGGAGGGAATGAGCAGTTCTTC
TRBJ2-1 | TRBV4-3 | TRBD2 | NA | CASSQAPAGAGGPREQFF | TGCGCCAGCAGCCAAGCTCCCGCGGGGGCGGGAGGACCACGAGAGCAGTTCTTC
TRBJ2-7 | TRBV5-6 | NA | few | CASSRRASGAEQYF | TGTGCCAGCAGCCGTCGCGCCTCGGGAGCCGAGCAGTACTTC
TRBJ2-5 | TRBV5-1 | TRBD1 | NA | CASSPGQGKEETQYF | TGCGCCAGCAGCCCCGGACAGGGGAAGGAGGAGACCCAGTACTTC
TRBJ1-5 | TRBV7-2 | NA | NA | CASSLVQGNQPQHF | TGTGCCAGCAGCTTAGTACAGGGCAATCAGCCCCAGCATTTT
TRBJ2-3 | TRBV5-1 | NA | NA | CASTPRVGTDTQYF | TGCGCCAGCACCCCCAGGGTTGGCACAGATACGCAGTATTTT
TRBJ1-2 | TRBV15 | NA | few | CATSREKAGYDYGYTF | TGTGCCACCAGCAGAGAAAAGGCAGGGTATGACTATGGCTACACCTTC
TRBJ2-2 | TRBV7-8 | NA | few | CASRRDVLTGELFF | TGTGCCAGCAGAAGGGACGTCCTCACCGGGGAGCTGTTTTTT
TRBJ2-7 | TRBV5-4 | NA | NA | CASSLDLQGADEQYF | TGTGCCAGCAGCTTGGATCTACAGGGAGCGGACGAGCAGTACTTC
TRBJ1-5 | TRBV19 | NA | NA | CASSILGTKGLVGNQPQHF | TGTGCCAGTAGTATTTTAGGGACTAAGGGGCTGGTCGGCAATCAGCCCCAGCATTTT
TRBJ1-2 | TRBV25-1 | TRBD1 | NA | CASSLRTGAVDGYTF | TGTGCCAGCAGCCTTCGGACAGGGGCTGTCGACGGCTACACCTTC
TRBJ2-1 | TRBV18 | NA | NA | CASSFDRSSYNEQFF | TGTGCCAGCTCCTTCGACAGGAGCTCCTACAATGAGCAGTTCTTC
TRBJ2-7 | TRBV28 | TRBD1 | NA | CARHSRTGHYEQYF | TGTGCCCGTCACTCCAGGACAGGGCACTACGAGCAGTACTTC
TRBJ2-3 | TRBV25-1 | NA | NA | CASSEFGQGSDTQYF | TGTGCCAGCAGTGAATTCGGTCAGGGGTCAGATACGCAGTATTTT
TRBJ1-1 | TRBV11-2 | NA | NA | CASSLAGIGSEAFF | TGTGCCAGCAGCTTAGCAGGGATTGGATCTGAAGCTTTCTTT
TRBJ2-7 | TRBV7-2 | TRBD2 | NA | CASSLGPRTSAFTYEQYF | TGTGCCAGCAGCTTAGGTCCCCGGACTAGCGCTTTTACCTACGAGCAGTACTTC
TRBJ2-2 | TRBV5-1 | NA | NA | CASSFLQINTGELFF | TGCGCCAGCAGCTTTTTACAGATTAACACCGGGGAGCTGTTTTTT
TRBJ2-3 | TRBV9 | NA | few | CASSVARGLRTDTQYF | TGTGCCAGCAGCGTAGCTCGCGGGCTACGCACAGATACGCAGTATTTT
TRBJ2-2 | TRBV6-1 | TRBD2 | NA | CASSGRTSGATGELFF | TGTGCCAGCAGTGGCCGGACTAGCGGGGCCACCGGGGAGCTGTTTTTT
TRBJ2-3 | TRBV30 | NA | NA | CAWSTLASTDTQYF | TGTGCCTGGAGTACCTTGGCTAGCACAGATACGCAGTATTTT
TRBJ1-4 | TRBV7-9 | NA | NA | CASSLKLGGGEKLFF | TGTGCCAGCAGCTTAAAGTTGGGGGGCGGCGAAAAACTGTTTTTT
TRBJ2-7 | TRBV28 | NA | NA | CASSLGTSNQYF | TGTGCCAGCAGCCTAGGGACTTCGAATCAGTACTTC
TRBJ1-2 | TRBV11-2 | NA | NA | CASSFAAAYGYTF | TGTGCCAGCAGTTTCGCGGCAGCTTATGGCTACACCTTC
TRBJ2-1 | TRBV28 | TRBD2 | NA | CASSRTHTSGSRNEQFF | TGTGCCAGCAGCCGCACCCACACTAGCGGGAGTAGGAATGAGCAGTTCTTC
TRBJ2-2 | TRBV10-2 | NA | many | CASSDSNTGELFF | TGCGCCAGCAGTGATAGCAACACCGGGGAGCTGTTTTTT
TRBJ1-1 | TRBV28 | NA | once | CASRYRVEAFF | TGTGCCAGCAGGTACAGGGTGGAAGCTTTCTTT
TRBJ1-2 | TRBV10-3 | NA | NA | CAISYFDDYGYTF | TGTGCCATCAGTTACTTTGACGATTATGGCTACACCTTC
TRBJ2-5 | TRBV7-9 | NA | NA | CASSLGAGWKETQYF | TGTGCCAGCAGCCTAGGGGCAGGGTGGAAAGAGACCCAGTACTTC
TRBJ2-5 | TRBV5-4 | TRBD2 | NA | CASSLGPAGSLQETQYF | TGTGCCAGCAGCTTGGGTCCAGCGGGGAGCCTCCAAGAGACCCAGTACTTC
TRBJ2-3 | TRBV5-1 | TRBD2 | NA | CASSVASSGLSTDTQYF | TGCGCCAGCAGCGTGGCGTCTAGCGGACTAAGTACAGATACGCAGTATTTT
TRBJ2-7 | TRBV4-3 | TRBD1 | many | CASSQRTGDPYEQYF | TGCGCCAGCAGCCAGAGGACAGGGGATCCCTACGAGCAGTACTTC
TRBJ2-7 | TRBV27 | TRBD2 | few | CASSSGLAGTSEQYF | TGTGCCAGCAGTTCGGGACTAGCGGGAACTTCCGAGCAGTACTTC
TRBJ1-2 | TRBV5-1 | TRBD1 | few | CASSSRSLEYGQAPYGYTF | TGCGCCAGCAGCTCGAGGAGTTTGGAATACGGACAGGCGCCCTATGGCTACACCTTC
TRBJ2-6 | TRBV30 | NA | once | CAWSKGVSDNVLTF | TGTGCCTGGAGTAAGGGGGTCTCCGATAACGTCCTGACTTTC
TRBJ2-1 | TRBV6-5 | TRBD2 | NA | CASRKGTSSNNEQFF | TGTGCCAGCAGAAAAGGGACTAGCAGTAACAATGAGCAGTTCTTC
TRBJ1-1 | TRBV5-4 | NA | few | CASNTGRLNTEAFF | TGTGCCAGCAACACGGGACGGTTGAACACTGAAGCTTTCTTT
TRBJ1-1 | TRBV4-1 | TRBD1 | many | CASSLSPTGVEAFF | TGCGCCAGCAGCCTCTCGCCAACAGGGGTTGAAGCTTTCTTT